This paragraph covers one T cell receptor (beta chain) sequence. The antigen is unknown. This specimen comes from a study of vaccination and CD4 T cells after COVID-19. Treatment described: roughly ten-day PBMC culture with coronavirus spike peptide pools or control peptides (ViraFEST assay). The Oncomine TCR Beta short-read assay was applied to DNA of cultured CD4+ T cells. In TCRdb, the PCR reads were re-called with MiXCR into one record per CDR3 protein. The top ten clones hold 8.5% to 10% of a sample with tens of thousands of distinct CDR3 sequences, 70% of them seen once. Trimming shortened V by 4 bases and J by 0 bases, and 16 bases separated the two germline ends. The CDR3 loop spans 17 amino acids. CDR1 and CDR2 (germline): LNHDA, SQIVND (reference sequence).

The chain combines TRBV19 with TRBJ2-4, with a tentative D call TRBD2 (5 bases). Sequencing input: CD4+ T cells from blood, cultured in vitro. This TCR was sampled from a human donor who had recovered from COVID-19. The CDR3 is CASSSPRGNIAKNIQYF. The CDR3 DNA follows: TGTGCCAGTAGTAGCCCCCGGGGAAATATAGCCAAAAACATTCAGTACTTC.